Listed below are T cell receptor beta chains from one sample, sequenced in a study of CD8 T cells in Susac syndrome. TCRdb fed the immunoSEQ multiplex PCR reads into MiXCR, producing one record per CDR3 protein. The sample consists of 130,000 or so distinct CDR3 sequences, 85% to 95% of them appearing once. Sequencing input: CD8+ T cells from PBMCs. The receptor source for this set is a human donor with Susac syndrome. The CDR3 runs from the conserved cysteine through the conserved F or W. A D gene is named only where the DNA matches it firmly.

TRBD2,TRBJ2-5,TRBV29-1,CSVWVSGGQETQYF
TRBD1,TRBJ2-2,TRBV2,CASSRDRDSPDTGELFF
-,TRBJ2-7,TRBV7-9,CASSLRDGRSMYEQYF
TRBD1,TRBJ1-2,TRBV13,CASSSWDRGFSGYTF
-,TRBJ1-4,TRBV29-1,CSVKTDRYANEKLFF
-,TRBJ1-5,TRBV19,CASSTKEVGNQPQHF
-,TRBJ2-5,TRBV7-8,CASSYGPSHQETQYF
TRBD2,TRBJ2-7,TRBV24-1,CATHRGDEQYF
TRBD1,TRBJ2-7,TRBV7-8,CASSLRQGPSEEQYF
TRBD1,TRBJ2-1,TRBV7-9,CASSLGTGGPNEQFF
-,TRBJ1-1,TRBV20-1,CSARDPDRNTEAFF
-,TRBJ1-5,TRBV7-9,CASSSRDTEPQHF
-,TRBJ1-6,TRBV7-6,CASSPLLTPGSPLHF
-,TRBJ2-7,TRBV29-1,CSVEGGTPAYEQYF
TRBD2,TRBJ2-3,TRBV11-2,CASSLDPAGGYTDTQYF
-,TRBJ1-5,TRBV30,CAWSVDGDQPQHF
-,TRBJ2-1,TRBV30,CAWNKLNEQFF
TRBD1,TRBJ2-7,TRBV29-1,CSVRTGGGYEQYF
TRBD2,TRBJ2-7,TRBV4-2,CASSQEWTSGGFSHEQYF
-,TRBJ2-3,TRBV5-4,CASIPDSPADTQYF
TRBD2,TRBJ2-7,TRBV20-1,CSARDLAGAYEQYF
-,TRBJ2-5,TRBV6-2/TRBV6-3,CASIGETQYF
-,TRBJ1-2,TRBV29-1,CSVEVTQTLDGYTF
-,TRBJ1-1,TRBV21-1,CASSTGVTNTEAFF
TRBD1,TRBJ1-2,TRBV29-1,CSVIIWDRGSEGYTF
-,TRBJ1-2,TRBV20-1,CSARGGYGYTF
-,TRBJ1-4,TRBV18,CASSPFDPRDKNEKLFF
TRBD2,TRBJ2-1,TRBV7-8,CASSLAGEGLNEQFF
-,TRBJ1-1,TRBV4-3,CASSQGATGYTEAFF
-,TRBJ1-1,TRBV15,CATSMRLNTEAFF
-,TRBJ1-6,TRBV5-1,CASSLKGSYNSPLHF
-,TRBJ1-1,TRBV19,CASSMFEMNTEAFF
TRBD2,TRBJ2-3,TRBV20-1,CSGGAGDSDTQYF
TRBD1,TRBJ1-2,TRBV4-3,CASSPGTGSRYGYTF
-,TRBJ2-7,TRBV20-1,CSARVKGVSYEQYF
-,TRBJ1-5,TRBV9,CASSDGQFNQPQHF
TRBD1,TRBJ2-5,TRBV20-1,CSARDIDRGSETQYF
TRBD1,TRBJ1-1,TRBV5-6,CASSGNRGLDTEAFF
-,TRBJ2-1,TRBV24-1,CATSGARESGNEQFF
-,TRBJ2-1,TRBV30,CAWSVNFPGNEQFF
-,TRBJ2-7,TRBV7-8,CASRQGTSYEQYF
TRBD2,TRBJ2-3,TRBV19,CASSIYGGADTQYF
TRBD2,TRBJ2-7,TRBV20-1,CSWRGSYEQYF
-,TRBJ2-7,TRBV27,CASSWTYSHDYEQYF
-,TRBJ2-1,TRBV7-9,CASSFKNEQFF
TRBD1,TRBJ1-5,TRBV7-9,CASSLEDRAQPQHF
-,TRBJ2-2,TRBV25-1,CASSGDRAGELFF
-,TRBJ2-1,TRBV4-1,CASNGGSHYEQFF
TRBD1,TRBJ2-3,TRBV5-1,CASSLGPDRGGSTDTQYF
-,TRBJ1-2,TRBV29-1,CSAVGEGYTF
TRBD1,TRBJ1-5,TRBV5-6,CASSWGTGSNQPQHF